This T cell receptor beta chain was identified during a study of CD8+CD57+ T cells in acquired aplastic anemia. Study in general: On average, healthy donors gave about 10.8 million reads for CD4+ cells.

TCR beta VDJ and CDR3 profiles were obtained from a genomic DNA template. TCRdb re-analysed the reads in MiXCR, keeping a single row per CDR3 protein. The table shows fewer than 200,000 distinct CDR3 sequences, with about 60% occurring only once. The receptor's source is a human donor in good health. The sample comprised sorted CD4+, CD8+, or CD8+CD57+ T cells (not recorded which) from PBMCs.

CDR3 DNA sequence: TGTGCCAGCAGCTTAGGTGGGACAGGGAGTCGCTACACCTTC. Protein: CASSLGGTGSRYTF. J is TRBJ1-2 and V is TRBV7-9; 9 bases fit TRBD1. This CDR3 is 14 amino acids long. The V gene end was trimmed by 1 base and the J gene end by 9 bases; junction bases not matched to a gene: 6. Germline lookup yields CDR1 SEHNR and CDR2 FQNEAQ (reference sequence).